Listed below are T cell receptor beta chains from one sample, sequenced in a study of preoperative IRX-2 immunotherapy in early breast cancer. Profiled with immunoSEQ multiplex PCR; TCRdb holds only in-frame clones, not every one. The sample consists of fewer than 35,000 clones, nearly 90% of them appearing once. The sequences come from tumor tissue, collected after IRX-2 immunotherapy. All receptors derive from a human donor with breast cancer. CDR3s include the opening cysteine and the closing phenylalanine or tryptophan. A D gene is named only where the DNA matches it firmly. Expanded clones are given a class, and other clones once, few, many or no size at all.

J gene: TRBJ2-3; clone size: NA; D gene: NA; V gene: TRBV11-3; CDR3 protein: CASSLGVGRGTDTQYF; CDR3 DNA: TGTGCCAGCAGCTTAGGGGTGGGGAGAGGAACAGATACGCAGTATTTT
J gene: TRBJ1-1; clone size: NA; D gene: NA; V gene: TRBV18; CDR3 protein: CASSPSGPGKGAFF; CDR3 DNA: TGTGCCAGCTCGCCCTCCGGGCCCGGAAAGGGAGCTTTCTTT
J gene: TRBJ2-1; clone size: NA; D gene: NA; V gene: TRBV6-8; CDR3 protein: CASSDPLNNEQFF; CDR3 DNA: TGTGCCAGCAGTGACCCACTTAACAATGAGCAATTCTTC
J gene: TRBJ2-6; clone size: NA; D gene: NA; V gene: TRBV28; CDR3 protein: CASSGPSTGANVLTF; CDR3 DNA: TGTGCCAGCAGTGGGCCTAGTACTGGGGCCAACGTCCTGACTTTC
J gene: TRBJ1-1; clone size: NA; D gene: NA; V gene: TRBV12-5; CDR3 protein: CASGLWAGMNTEAFF; CDR3 DNA: TGTGCTAGTGGTTTGTGGGCAGGAATGAACACTGAAGCTTTCTTT
J gene: TRBJ2-5; clone size: NA; D gene: NA; V gene: TRBV18; CDR3 protein: CASSPQVGGQETQYF; CDR3 DNA: TGTGCCAGCTCACCACAGGTCGGAGGTCAAGAGACCCAGTACTTC
J gene: TRBJ2-7; clone size: NA; D gene: TRBD2; V gene: TRBV6-8; CDR3 protein: CASSYGGLAEGYEQYF; CDR3 DNA: TGTGCCAGCAGTTACGGGGGACTAGCGGAGGGCTACGAGCAGTACTTC
J gene: TRBJ2-1; clone size: NA; D gene: TRBD1; V gene: TRBV19; CDR3 protein: CASSSTPRGQGINEQFF; CDR3 DNA: TGTGCCAGTAGTTCAACCCCCAGGGGGCAGGGGATTAATGAGCAGTTCTTC
J gene: TRBJ1-5; clone size: NA; D gene: NA; V gene: TRBV11-3; CDR3 protein: CASSLYLPGGAQFNQPQHF; CDR3 DNA: TGTGCCAGCAGCTTGTACCTCCCCGGAGGGGCACAGTTCAATCAGCCCCAGCATTTT
J gene: TRBJ2-3; clone size: NA; D gene: TRBD1; V gene: TRBV7-1; CDR3 protein: CASSLRDSSQADTQYF; CDR3 DNA: TGTGCCAGCAGCCTACGGGACAGCTCCCAAGCAGATACGCAGTATTTT
J gene: TRBJ2-3; clone size: NA; D gene: TRBD2; V gene: TRBV6-8; CDR3 protein: CASSYSLTSGLDTQYF; CDR3 DNA: TGTGCCAGCAGTTACTCATTGACTAGCGGGTTAGATACGCAGTATTTT
J gene: TRBJ1-2; clone size: once; D gene: TRBD1; V gene: TRBV28; CDR3 protein: CASSLWQGDYGYTF; CDR3 DNA: TGTGCCAGCAGCCTCTGGCAGGGGGACTATGGCTACACCTTC
J gene: TRBJ2-5; clone size: NA; D gene: TRBD2; V gene: TRBV6-8; CDR3 protein: CASRASGGDQETQYF; CDR3 DNA: TGTGCCAGCAGAGCTAGCGGGGGGGACCAAGAGACCCAGTACTTC
J gene: TRBJ1-3; clone size: NA; D gene: TRBD1; V gene: TRBV30; CDR3 protein: CAWSAGTASGNTIYF; CDR3 DNA: TGTGCCTGGAGTGCCGGGACAGCCTCTGGAAACACCATATATTTT
J gene: TRBJ1-1; clone size: NA; D gene: NA; V gene: TRBV5-1; CDR3 protein: CASSLGGFGRNTEAFF; CDR3 DNA: TGCGCCAGCAGCTTGGGGGGGTTTGGGCGGAACACTGAAGCTTTCTTT
J gene: TRBJ1-3; clone size: NA; D gene: TRBD1; V gene: TRBV7-6; CDR3 protein: CASSLAPRGLAGNTIYF; CDR3 DNA: TGTGCCAGCAGCTTGGCCCCCAGGGGGCTAGCCGGAAACACCATATATTTT
J gene: TRBJ1-5; clone size: NA; D gene: TRBD1; V gene: TRBV9; CDR3 protein: CASKRDRGMYLSNQPQHF; CDR3 DNA: TGTGCCAGCAAAAGGGACAGGGGTATGTACCTTAGTAATCAGCCCCAGCATTTT
J gene: TRBJ1-5; clone size: few; D gene: TRBD1; V gene: TRBV19; CDR3 protein: CASSIGPGTGGQPQHF; CDR3 DNA: TGTGCCAGTAGTATAGGCCCCGGGACAGGAGGACAGCCCCAGCATTTT
J gene: TRBJ2-7; clone size: NA; D gene: NA; V gene: TRBV1; CDR3 protein: CASSQDLTTTTYEQYF; CDR3 DNA: TGCGCCAGCAGCCAAGATCTTACCACAACGACCTACGAGCAGTACTTC
J gene: TRBJ2-3; clone size: NA; D gene: NA; V gene: TRBV7-1; CDR3 protein: CASSAGTASTDTQYF; CDR3 DNA: TGTGCCAGCAGCGCCGGGACGGCAAGCACAGATACGCAGTATTTT
J gene: TRBJ2-7; clone size: once; D gene: NA; V gene: TRBV7-7; CDR3 protein: CASSFLESAYEQYF; CDR3 DNA: TGTGCCAGCAGCTTTTTGGAGTCCGCCTACGAGCAGTACTTC
J gene: TRBJ1-1; clone size: NA; D gene: TRBD1; V gene: TRBV11-3; CDR3 protein: CASSSPGQGPWNTEAFF; CDR3 DNA: TGTGCCAGCAGCTCTCCGGGACAGGGGCCATGGAACACTGAAGCTTTCTTT
J gene: TRBJ1-2; clone size: NA; D gene: NA; V gene: TRBV18; CDR3 protein: CASSLAGEAGYTF; CDR3 DNA: TGTGCCAGCTCACTGGCGGGGGAAGCGGGCTACACCTTC
J gene: TRBJ1-1; clone size: NA; D gene: NA; V gene: TRBV19; CDR3 protein: CASWNRNTEAFF; CDR3 DNA: TGTGCCAGTTGGAACAGGAACACTGAAGCTTTCTTT
J gene: TRBJ1-5; clone size: NA; D gene: NA; V gene: TRBV12-2; CDR3 protein: CASRLAQEAVGAEIGNQPQHF; CDR3 DNA: TGTGCAAGTCGCTTAGCACAGGAGGCAGTGGGGGCAGAGATTGGAAATCAGCCCCAGCATTTT
J gene: TRBJ1-1; clone size: NA; D gene: TRBD1; V gene: TRBV19; CDR3 protein: CASTLTGGKAFF; CDR3 DNA: TGTGCCAGTACCTTAACAGGGGGTAAGGCTTTCTTT
J gene: TRBJ2-6; clone size: NA; D gene: NA; V gene: TRBV11-3; CDR3 protein: CASSLGPGSGANVLTF; CDR3 DNA: TGTGCCAGCAGCTTAGGTCCAGGCTCTGGGGCCAACGTCCTGACTTTC
J gene: TRBJ1-5; clone size: NA; D gene: NA; V gene: TRBV10-3; CDR3 protein: CAISESIGGVSNQPQHF; CDR3 DNA: TGTGCCATCAGTGAGTCGATTGGGGGGGTAAGCAATCAGCCCCAGCATTTT
J gene: TRBJ1-3; clone size: NA; D gene: NA; V gene: TRBV6-8; CDR3 protein: CASRPRDWVRNTIYF; CDR3 DNA: TGTGCCAGCAGACCCCGGGACTGGGTGCGAAACACCATATATTTT
J gene: TRBJ1-6; clone size: NA; D gene: NA; V gene: TRBV30; CDR3 protein: CAWSGQIYNSPLHF; CDR3 DNA: TGTGCCTGGAGTGGTCAGATTTATAATTCACCCCTCCACTTT
J gene: TRBJ2-1; clone size: once; D gene: NA; V gene: TRBV5-1; CDR3 protein: CASSFPSAIFSYNEQFF; CDR3 DNA: TGCGCCAGCAGCTTTCCTAGCGCAATCTTCTCCTACAATGAGCAGTTCTTC
J gene: TRBJ1-4; clone size: once; D gene: NA; V gene: TRBV28; CDR3 protein: CASSAPGGVSNEKLFF; CDR3 DNA: TGTGCCAGCAGCGCCCCTGGGGGCGTCTCCAATGAAAAACTGTTTTTT
J gene: TRBJ2-7; clone size: NA; D gene: NA; V gene: TRBV29-1; CDR3 protein: CSVEEAGNEQYF; CDR3 DNA: TGCAGCGTTGAAGAAGCAGGGAACGAGCAGTACTTC
J gene: TRBJ1-1; clone size: NA; D gene: NA; V gene: TRBV18; CDR3 protein: CASSLRDGLDTEAFF; CDR3 DNA: TGTGCCAGCTCACTTAGAGACGGGCTGGACACTGAAGCTTTCTTT
J gene: TRBJ2-3; clone size: NA; D gene: NA; V gene: TRBV10-3; CDR3 protein: CAISERTPDTQYF; CDR3 DNA: TGTGCCATCAGTGAGAGGACACCAGATACGCAGTATTTT
J gene: TRBJ2-2; clone size: NA; D gene: TRBD1; V gene: TRBV11-3; CDR3 protein: CASSLVLGTGVGVGELFF; CDR3 DNA: TGTGCCAGCAGCTTAGTTCTCGGGACAGGGGTTGGAGTCGGGGAGCTGTTTTTT
J gene: TRBJ1-1; clone size: NA; D gene: NA; V gene: TRBV7-6; CDR3 protein: CASSSDVMGAEAFF; CDR3 DNA: TGTGCCAGCAGCTCCGACGTAATGGGTGCTGAAGCTTTCTTT
J gene: TRBJ1-6; clone size: NA; D gene: NA; V gene: TRBV6-8; CDR3 protein: CASRGRVGMEYNSPLHF; CDR3 DNA: TGTGCCAGCAGGGGGCGTGTGGGAATGGAATATAATTCACCCCTCCACTTT
J gene: TRBJ1-3; clone size: NA; D gene: NA; V gene: TRBV11-3; CDR3 protein: CASSLWVAGDSGNTIYF; CDR3 DNA: TGTGCCAGCAGCTTATGGGTCGCGGGGGACTCTGGAAACACCATATATTTT
J gene: TRBJ1-1; clone size: NA; D gene: NA; V gene: TRBV28; CDR3 protein: CASSQIQTAGTEAFF; CDR3 DNA: TGTGCCAGCAGTCAAATCCAAACGGCGGGCACTGAAGCTTTCTTT
J gene: TRBJ2-2; clone size: NA; D gene: TRBD2; V gene: TRBV6-8; CDR3 protein: CASSYSAGGPGELFF; CDR3 DNA: TGTGCCAGCAGTTACTCGGCGGGAGGGCCCGGGGAGCTGTTTTTT
J gene: TRBJ1-5; clone size: NA; D gene: TRBD1; V gene: TRBV18; CDR3 protein: CASSPLSWTGADNQPQHF; CDR3 DNA: TGTGCCAGCTCACCTCTCTCCTGGACAGGGGCAGACAATCAGCCCCAGCATTTT
J gene: TRBJ2-2; clone size: NA; D gene: TRBD1; V gene: TRBV6-8; CDR3 protein: CASIHGTGGTGELFF; CDR3 DNA: TGTGCCAGCATCCACGGGACAGGGGGCACCGGGGAGCTGTTTTTT
J gene: TRBJ1-1; clone size: NA; D gene: NA; V gene: TRBV19; CDR3 protein: CASSLKGTAEAFF; CDR3 DNA: TGTGCCAGTAGCCTCAAGGGGACCGCTGAAGCTTTCTTT
J gene: TRBJ2-4; clone size: NA; D gene: NA; V gene: TRBV11-3; CDR3 protein: CASSLGTAKNIQYF; CDR3 DNA: TGTGCCAGCAGCTTAGGGACAGCCAAAAACATTCAGTACTTC
J gene: TRBJ2-3; clone size: NA; D gene: TRBD2; V gene: TRBV5-1; CDR3 protein: CASSLVAGGTDTQYF; CDR3 DNA: TGCGCCAGCAGCTTGGTGGCGGGGGGCACAGATACGCAGTATTTT